Sequencing of this T cell receptor (beta chain) was carried out in a study of CD8 T cells in Susac syndrome. Deletions cut 3 bases from V and 5 bases from J, with 11 bases between. CDR3 length equals 14 residues. Germline lookup yields CDR1 MDHEN and CDR2 SYDVKM. Random hexamers were used to reverse transcribe an amount of roughly 0.5 to 1 ug RNA. The TCR beta CDR3 was amplified by immunoSEQ multiplex PCR across 54 Vbeta, 13 Jbeta. In TCRdb, the immunoSEQ multiplex PCR reads were re-called with MiXCR into one record per CDR3 protein. The sample comprises about 300,000 distinct CDR3 sequences, roughly 85% of which are singletons, and roughly 0.21% rests with the top ten.

The sample was CD8+ T cells from PBMCs. The sequence came from a human donor with multiple sclerosis. The chain couples TRBV28 to TRBJ1-5; unclear D gene. DNA of the CDR3: TGTGCCAGCAGTTTCATGGGGTCGCATCAGCCCCAGCATTTT. The encoded protein is CASSFMGSHQPQHF.